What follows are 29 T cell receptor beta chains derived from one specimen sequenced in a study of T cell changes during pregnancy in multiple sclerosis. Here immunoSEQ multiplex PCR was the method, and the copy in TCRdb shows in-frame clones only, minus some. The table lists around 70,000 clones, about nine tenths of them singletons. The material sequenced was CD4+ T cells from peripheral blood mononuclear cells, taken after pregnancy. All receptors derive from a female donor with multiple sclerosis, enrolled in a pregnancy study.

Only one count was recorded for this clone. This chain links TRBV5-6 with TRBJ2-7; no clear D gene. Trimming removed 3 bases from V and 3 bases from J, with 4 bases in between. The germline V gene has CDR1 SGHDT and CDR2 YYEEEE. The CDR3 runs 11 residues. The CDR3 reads CASSSNYEQYF. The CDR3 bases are TGTGCCAGCAGCTCCAACTACGAGCAGTACTTC.

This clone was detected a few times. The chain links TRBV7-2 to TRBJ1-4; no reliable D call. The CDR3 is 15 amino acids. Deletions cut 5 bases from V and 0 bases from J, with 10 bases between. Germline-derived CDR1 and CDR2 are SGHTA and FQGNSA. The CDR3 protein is CASSRITATNEKLFF. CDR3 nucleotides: TGTGCCAGCAGCCGGATTACAGCAACTAATGAAAAACTGTTTTTT. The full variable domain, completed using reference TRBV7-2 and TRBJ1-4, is GAGVSQSPSNKVTEKGKDVELRCDPISGHTALYWYRQSLGQGLEFLIYFQGNSAPDKSGLPSDRFSAERTGGSVSTLTIQRTQQEDSAVYLCASSRITATNEKLFFGSGTQLSVL.

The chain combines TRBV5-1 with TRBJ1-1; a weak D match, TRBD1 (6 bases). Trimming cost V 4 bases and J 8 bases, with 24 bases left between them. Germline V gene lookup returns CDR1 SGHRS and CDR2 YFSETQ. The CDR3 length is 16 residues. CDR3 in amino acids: CASSPTSGGAHHEAFF. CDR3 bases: TGCGCCAGCAGCCCGACCTCCGGGGGGGCTCATCACGAAGCTTTCTTT.

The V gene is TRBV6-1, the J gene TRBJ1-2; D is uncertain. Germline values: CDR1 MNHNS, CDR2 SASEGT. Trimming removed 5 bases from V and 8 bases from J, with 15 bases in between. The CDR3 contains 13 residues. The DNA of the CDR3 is TGTGCCAGCAGTTTAGACGGCGCGGGGGGCTACACCTTC. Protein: CASSLDGAGGYTF.

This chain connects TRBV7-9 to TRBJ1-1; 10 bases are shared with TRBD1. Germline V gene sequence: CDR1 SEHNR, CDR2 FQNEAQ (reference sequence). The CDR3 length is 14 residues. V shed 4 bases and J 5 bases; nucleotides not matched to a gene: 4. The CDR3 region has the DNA TGTGCCAGCAGCTCCCCGGACAGGGGGACTGAAGCTTTCTTT. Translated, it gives CASSSPDRGTEAFF.

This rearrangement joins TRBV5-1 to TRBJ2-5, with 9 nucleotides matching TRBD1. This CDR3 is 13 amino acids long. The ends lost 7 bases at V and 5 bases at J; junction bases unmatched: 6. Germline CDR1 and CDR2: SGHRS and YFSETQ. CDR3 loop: CASRRTGAETQYF. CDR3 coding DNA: TGCGCCAGCCGGCGGACAGGGGCCGAGACCCAGTACTTC.

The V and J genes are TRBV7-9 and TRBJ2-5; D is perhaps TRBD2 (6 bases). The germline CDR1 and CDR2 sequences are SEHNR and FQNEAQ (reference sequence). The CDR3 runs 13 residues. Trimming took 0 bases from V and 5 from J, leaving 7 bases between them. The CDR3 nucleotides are TGTGCCAGCAGCTTAGCAGCGGGCGAGACCCAGTACTTC. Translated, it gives CASSLAAGETQYF.

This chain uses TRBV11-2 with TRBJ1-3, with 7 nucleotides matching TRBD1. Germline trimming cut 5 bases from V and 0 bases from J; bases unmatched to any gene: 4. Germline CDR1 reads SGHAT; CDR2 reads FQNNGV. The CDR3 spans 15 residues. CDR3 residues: CASSVHRGSGNTIYF. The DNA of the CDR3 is TGTGCCAGCAGCGTACACAGGGGCTCTGGAAACACCATATATTTT.

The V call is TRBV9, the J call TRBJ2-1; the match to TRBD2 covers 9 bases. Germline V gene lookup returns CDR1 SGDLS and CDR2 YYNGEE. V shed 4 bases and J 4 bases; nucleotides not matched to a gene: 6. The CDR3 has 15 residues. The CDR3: CASSFSGGLYNEQFF. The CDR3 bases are TGTGCCAGCAGCTTTAGCGGGGGACTTTACAATGAGCAGTTCTTC.

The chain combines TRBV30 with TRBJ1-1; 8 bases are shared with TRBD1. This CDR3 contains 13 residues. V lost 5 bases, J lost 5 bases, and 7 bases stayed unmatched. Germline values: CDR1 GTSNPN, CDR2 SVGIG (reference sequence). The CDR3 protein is CAWGRGPGTEAFF. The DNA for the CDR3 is TGTGCCTGGGGCAGGGGGCCGGGGACTGAAGCTTTCTTT.

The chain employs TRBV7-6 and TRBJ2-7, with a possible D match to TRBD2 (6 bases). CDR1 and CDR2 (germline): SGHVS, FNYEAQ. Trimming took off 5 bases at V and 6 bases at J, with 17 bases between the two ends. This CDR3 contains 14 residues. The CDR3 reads CASSLWTGEFEQYF. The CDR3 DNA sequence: TGTGCCAGCAGCCTCTGGACGGGGGAGTTCGAGCAGTACTTC.

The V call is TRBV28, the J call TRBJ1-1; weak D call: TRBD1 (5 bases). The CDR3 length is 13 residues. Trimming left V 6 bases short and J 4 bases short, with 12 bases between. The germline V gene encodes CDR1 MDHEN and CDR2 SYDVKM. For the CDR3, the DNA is TGTGCCAGCAGCCCGGGACTTCCCACTGAAGCTTTCTTT. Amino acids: CASSPGLPTEAFF.

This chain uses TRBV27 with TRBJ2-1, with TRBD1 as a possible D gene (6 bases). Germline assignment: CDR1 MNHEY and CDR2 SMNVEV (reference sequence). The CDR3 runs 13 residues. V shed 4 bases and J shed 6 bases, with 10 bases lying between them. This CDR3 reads CASSWTRGNEQFF. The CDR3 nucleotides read TGTGCCAGCAGTTGGACCAGGGGCAATGAGCAGTTCTTC.

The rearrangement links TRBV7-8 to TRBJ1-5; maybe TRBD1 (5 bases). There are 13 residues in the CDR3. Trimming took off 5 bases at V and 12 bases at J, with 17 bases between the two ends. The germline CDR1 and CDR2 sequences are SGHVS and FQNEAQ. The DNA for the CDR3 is TGTGCCAGCAGCAGTAGAAGGACACCGGTCCAGCATTTT. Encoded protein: CASSSRRTPVQHF.

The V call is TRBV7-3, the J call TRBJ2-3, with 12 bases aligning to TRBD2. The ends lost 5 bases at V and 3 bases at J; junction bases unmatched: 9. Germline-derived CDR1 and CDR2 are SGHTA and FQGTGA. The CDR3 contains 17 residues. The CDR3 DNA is TGTGCCAGCAGCCCGCGGGGAACTAGCGGGAGGACAGATACGCAGTATTTT. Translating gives CASSPRGTSGRTDTQYF. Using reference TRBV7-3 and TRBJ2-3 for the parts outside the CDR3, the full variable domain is GAGVSQTPSNKVTEKGKYVELRCDPISGHTALYWYRQSLGQGPEFLIYFQGTGAADDSGLPNDRFFAVRPEGSVSTLKIQRTERGDSAVYLCASSPRGTSGRTDTQYFGPGTRLTVL.

The CDR3 nucleotides are TGTGCCTGGAGTCTCCTCGTCAACACTGAAGCTTTCTTT. Translation: CAWSLLVNTEAFF. This rearrangement joins TRBV30 to TRBJ1-1; unclear D gene. Trimming took 2 bases from V and 2 from J, leaving 9 bases between them. The CDR3 spans 13 residues. CDR1 is GTSNPN, CDR2 SVGIG, per germline (reference sequence).

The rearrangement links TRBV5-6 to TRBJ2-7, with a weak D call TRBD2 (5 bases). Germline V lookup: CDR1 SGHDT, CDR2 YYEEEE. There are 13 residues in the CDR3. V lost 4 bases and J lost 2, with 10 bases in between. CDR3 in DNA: TGTGCCAGCAGCGCCGGGGTCGCCTACGAGCAGTACTTC. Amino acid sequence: CASSAGVAYEQYF.

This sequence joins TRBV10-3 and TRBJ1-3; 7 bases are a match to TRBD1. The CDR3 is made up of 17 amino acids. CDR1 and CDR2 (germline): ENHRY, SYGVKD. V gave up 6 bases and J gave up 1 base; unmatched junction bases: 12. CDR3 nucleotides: TGTGCCATCAGGGATTCCCGACAGGGCGGTTCTGGAAACACCATATATTTT. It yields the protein CAIRDSRQGGSGNTIYF.

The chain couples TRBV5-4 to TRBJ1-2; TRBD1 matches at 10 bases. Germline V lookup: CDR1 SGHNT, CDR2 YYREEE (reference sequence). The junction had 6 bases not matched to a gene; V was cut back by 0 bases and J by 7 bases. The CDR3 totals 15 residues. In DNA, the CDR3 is TGTGCCAGCAGCTTGGAGGGGACAGGGGCCCGTGGCTACACCTTC. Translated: CASSLEGTGARGYTF.

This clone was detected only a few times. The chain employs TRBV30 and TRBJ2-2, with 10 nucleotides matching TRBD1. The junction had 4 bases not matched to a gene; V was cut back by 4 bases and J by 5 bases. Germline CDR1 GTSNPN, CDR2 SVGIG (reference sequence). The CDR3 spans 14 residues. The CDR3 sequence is CAWTGQGPTGELFF. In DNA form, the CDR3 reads TGTGCCTGGACGGGACAGGGGCCGACCGGGGAGCTGTTTTTT.

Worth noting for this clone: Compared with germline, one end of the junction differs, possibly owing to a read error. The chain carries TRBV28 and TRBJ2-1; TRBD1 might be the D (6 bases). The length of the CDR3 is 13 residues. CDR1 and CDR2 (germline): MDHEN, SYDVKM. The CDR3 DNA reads TGTGCCAGCTCCCTGGGGAGTGTCCAGGGGCTGATCTTC. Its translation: CASSLGSVQGLIF.

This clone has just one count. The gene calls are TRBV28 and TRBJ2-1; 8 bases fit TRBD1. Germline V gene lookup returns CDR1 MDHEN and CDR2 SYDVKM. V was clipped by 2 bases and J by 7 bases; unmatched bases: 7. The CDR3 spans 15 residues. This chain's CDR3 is CASSLAAGGMNEQFF. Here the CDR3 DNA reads TGTGCCAGCAGTTTAGCGGCAGGGGGCATGAATGAGCAGTTCTTC.

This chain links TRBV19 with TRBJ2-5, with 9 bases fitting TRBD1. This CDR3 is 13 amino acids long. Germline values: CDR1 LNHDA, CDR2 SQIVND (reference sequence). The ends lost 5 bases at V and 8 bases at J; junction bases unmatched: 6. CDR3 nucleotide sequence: TGTGCCAGTAGTGGGGGACAGGGCTTTACCCAGTACTTC. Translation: CASSGGQGFTQYF.

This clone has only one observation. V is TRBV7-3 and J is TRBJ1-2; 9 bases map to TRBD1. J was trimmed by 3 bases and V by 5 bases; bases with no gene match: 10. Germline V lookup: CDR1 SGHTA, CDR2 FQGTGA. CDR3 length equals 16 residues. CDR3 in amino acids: CASSPGGQGLDYGYTF. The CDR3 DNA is TGTGCCAGCAGCCCCGGGGGACAGGGACTAGACTATGGCTACACCTTC.

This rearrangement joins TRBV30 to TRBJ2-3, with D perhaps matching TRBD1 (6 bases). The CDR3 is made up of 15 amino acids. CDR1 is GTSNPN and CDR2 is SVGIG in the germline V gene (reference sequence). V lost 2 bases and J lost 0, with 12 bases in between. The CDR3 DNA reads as TGTGCCTGGAGTAGGGGGACCCTGAGCACAGATACGCAGTATTTT. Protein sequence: CAWSRGTLSTDTQYF.

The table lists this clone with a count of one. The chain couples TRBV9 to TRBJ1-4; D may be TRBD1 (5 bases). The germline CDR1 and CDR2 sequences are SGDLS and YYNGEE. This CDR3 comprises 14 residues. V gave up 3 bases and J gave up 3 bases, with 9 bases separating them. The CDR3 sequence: CASSATASNEKLFF. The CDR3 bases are TGTGCCAGCAGCGCGACAGCGTCTAATGAAAAACTGTTTTTT.

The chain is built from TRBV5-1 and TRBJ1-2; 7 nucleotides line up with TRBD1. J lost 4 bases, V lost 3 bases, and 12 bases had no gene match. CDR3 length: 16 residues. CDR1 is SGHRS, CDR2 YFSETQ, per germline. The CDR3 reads CASSSLPGQSSYGYTF. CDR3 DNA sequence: TGCGCCAGCAGCTCACTTCCGGGACAGAGCTCCTATGGCTACACCTTC.

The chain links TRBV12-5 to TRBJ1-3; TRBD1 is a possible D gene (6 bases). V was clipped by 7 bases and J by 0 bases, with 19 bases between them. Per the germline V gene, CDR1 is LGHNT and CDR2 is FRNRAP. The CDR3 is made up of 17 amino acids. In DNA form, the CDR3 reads TGTGCTAGTGCCATGATGGGGTACAGGGTCTCTGGAAACACCATATATTTT. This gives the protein CASAMMGYRVSGNTIYF.

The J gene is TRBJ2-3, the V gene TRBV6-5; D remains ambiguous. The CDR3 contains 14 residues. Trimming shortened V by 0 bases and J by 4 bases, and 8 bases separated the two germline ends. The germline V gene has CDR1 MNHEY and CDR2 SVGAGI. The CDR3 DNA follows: TGTGCCAGCAGTTACTCTCGGTTCCCAGATACGCAGTATTTT. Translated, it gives CASSYSRFPDTQYF.